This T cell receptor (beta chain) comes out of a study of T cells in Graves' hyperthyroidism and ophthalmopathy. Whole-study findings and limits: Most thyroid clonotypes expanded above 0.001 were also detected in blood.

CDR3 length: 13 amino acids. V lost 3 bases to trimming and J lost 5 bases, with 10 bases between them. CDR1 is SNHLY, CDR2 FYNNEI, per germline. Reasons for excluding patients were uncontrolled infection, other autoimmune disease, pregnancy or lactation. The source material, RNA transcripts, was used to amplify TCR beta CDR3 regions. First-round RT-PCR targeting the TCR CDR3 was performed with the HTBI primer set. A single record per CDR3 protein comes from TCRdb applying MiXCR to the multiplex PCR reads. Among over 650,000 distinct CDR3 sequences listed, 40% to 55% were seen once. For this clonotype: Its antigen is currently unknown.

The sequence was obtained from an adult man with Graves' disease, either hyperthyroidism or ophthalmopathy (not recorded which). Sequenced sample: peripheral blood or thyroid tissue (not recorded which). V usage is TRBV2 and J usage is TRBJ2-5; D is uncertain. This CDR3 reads CASSDDNGETQYF. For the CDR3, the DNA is TGTGCCAGCAGTGACGACAACGGGGAGACCCAGTACTTC.